This T cell receptor (beta chain) is from a study of identifying expanded T cells in peripheral blood. Study-level findings and limits: Roughly two-week clone count variance significantly increased as total template count grew.

Data came from immunoSEQ multiplex PCR; TCRdb stores just in-frame clones and leaves some out. Here the sample spans over 90,000 clones, approximately 88% being singletons. V was trimmed by 1 base and J by 7 bases, leaving 8 bases between them. Germline CDR1 SEHNR, CDR2 FQNEAQ (reference sequence). The CDR3 is 13 amino acids. No infections or other immune events were documented during collection. Comments on this clone: Its antigen is currently unknown.

This receptor was obtained from a person between 18 and 75 years old in good health. This sequence joins TRBV7-9 and TRBJ1-5; D gene unclear. The sequenced sample was blood. Here the CDR3 reads CASSLGAAQPQHF. The DNA for the CDR3 is TGTGCCAGCAGCTTAGGGGCAGCCCAGCCCCAGCATTTT.